Listed below are T cell receptor beta chains from one sample, sequenced in a study of blood T cell repertoires in COVID-19. Profiling relied on immunoSEQ multiplex PCR, and the TCRdb table lists in-frame clones only, not all of them. The table lists 60,000 to 85,000 clones, around nine tenths of them singletons, with around 7% in the top ten. Sequenced: peripheral blood. The origin of the receptors is a man between 40 and 49 years old with COVID-19, enrolled during active disease. CDR3s include the opening cysteine and the closing phenylalanine or tryptophan. A D gene is named only where the DNA matches it firmly. Only some rows state a clone size, as once, few, many or a class for expanded clones.

v_gene,j_gene,abundance,d_gene,CDR3aa,CDR3nt
TRBV6-6,TRBJ1-6,.,.,CASSFATDRNSPLHF,TGTGCCAGCAGTTTCGCGACAGATCGAAATTCACCCCTCCACTTT
TRBV6-6,TRBJ2-3,.,.,CASSPTSGLSSADTQYF,TGTGCCAGCAGTCCAACCTCGGGACTCTCCTCCGCAGATACGCAGTATTTT
TRBV28,TRBJ2-4,.,.,CASSLGGSKNIQYF,TGTGCCAGCAGTTTGGGGGGTTCCAAAAACATTCAGTACTTC
TRBV6-5,TRBJ2-7,.,.,CASSWDSGQTYEQYF,TGTGCCAGCAGTTGGGACTCGGGACAGACCTACGAGCAGTACTTC
TRBV19,TRBJ2-1,.,.,CASSMQDNEQFF,TGTGCCAGTAGTATGCAGGACAATGAGCAGTTCTTC
TRBV29-1,TRBJ1-1,.,TRBD1,CSVEEGYRGLRSFF,TGCAGCGTTGAAGAGGGATACAGGGGGCTGAGGTCTTTCTTT
TRBV6-5,TRBJ1-3,once,.,CASSYSGDRTGNTIYF,TGTGCCAGCAGTTACTCGGGTGACAGGACTGGAAACACCATATATTTT
TRBV6-2/TRBV6-3,TRBJ2-7,.,TRBD1,CASSLDRVGEQYF,TGTGCCAGCAGCCTGGACAGGGTTGGCGAGCAGTACTTC
TRBV4-1,TRBJ2-1,.,.,CASSQAGKVSYNEQFF,TGCGCCAGCAGCCAAGCAGGTAAGGTGTCCTACAATGAGCAGTTCTTC
TRBV7-9,TRBJ2-1,.,TRBD2,CASSPPSGGANEQFF,TGTGCCAGCAGCCCCCCTAGCGGGGGGGCCAATGAGCAGTTCTTC
TRBV5-5,TRBJ2-7,.,TRBD1,CASNALTGNGEQYF,TGTGCCAGCAACGCGCTGACAGGGAACGGCGAGCAGTACTTC
TRBV6-5,TRBJ1-5,.,TRBD1,CASRRQGEGNQPQHF,TGTGCCAGCAGGCGACAGGGAGAGGGCAATCAGCCCCAGCATTTT
TRBV13,TRBJ2-7,once,TRBD1,CASSLLTGGPYEQYF,TGTGCCAGCAGCTTACTCACAGGGGGCCCCTACGAGCAGTACTTC
TRBV6-1,TRBJ2-7,once,.,CASSEQGREDEQYF,TGTGCCAGCAGTGAACAGGGCAGGGAGGACGAGCAGTACTTC
TRBV4-1,TRBJ1-3,.,.,CASSQDGGYTIYF,TGCGCCAGCAGCCAAGACGGGGGTTACACCATATATTTT
TRBV29-1,TRBJ2-2,.,TRBD2,CSVTAGGNTGELFF,TGCAGCGTGACCGCGGGGGGCAACACCGGGGAGCTGTTTTTT
TRBV18,TRBJ1-1,.,TRBD1,CASSPGGTGGRLSEAFF,TGTGCCAGCTCACCAGGGGGGACAGGGGGCCGACTTTCTGAAGCTTTCTTT
TRBV6-6,TRBJ2-2,.,TRBD1,CASSYRGQGGELFF,TGTGCCAGCAGTTATCGCGGACAGGGCGGGGAGCTGTTTTTT
TRBV5-1,TRBJ2-5,.,TRBD1,CASSLGTGEETQYF,TGCGCCAGCAGCTTAGGGACAGGGGAGGAGACCCAGTACTTC
TRBV11-3,TRBJ2-7,.,.,CASRIQGGPYEQYF,TGTGCCAGCAGGATTCAGGGGGGTCCCTACGAGCAGTACTTC
TRBV6-1,TRBJ1-6,.,.,CASSEALGSSYNSPLHF,TGTGCCAGCAGTGAAGCGCTAGGGAGCTCCTATAATTCACCCCTCCACTTT
TRBV11-2,TRBJ2-3,.,TRBD2,CASSLRGGDSTDTQYF,TGTGCCAGCAGCTTACGCGGGGGAGATAGCACAGATACGCAGTATTTT
TRBV27,TRBJ1-6,.,.,CASSLSDLNSPLHF,TGTGCCAGCAGTTTATCGGACTTAAATTCACCCCTCCACTTT
TRBV15,TRBJ1-6,.,TRBD1,CATSRMAGGNSPLHF,TGTGCCACCAGCAGAATGGCAGGGGGAAATTCACCCCTCCACTTT
TRBV6-2/TRBV6-3,TRBJ1-1,.,TRBD1,CASSGTAYTEAFF,TGTGCCAGCAGCGGGACAGCTTACACTGAAGCTTTCTTT
TRBV10-3,TRBJ1-4,once,.,CAISRQTNEKLFF,TGTGCCATCAGCAGACAGACTAATGAAAAACTGTTTTTT
TRBV27,TRBJ1-1,.,TRBD1,CASSFRVTGGTEAFF,TGTGCCAGCAGTTTTAGGGTAACAGGGGGCACTGAAGCTTTCTTT